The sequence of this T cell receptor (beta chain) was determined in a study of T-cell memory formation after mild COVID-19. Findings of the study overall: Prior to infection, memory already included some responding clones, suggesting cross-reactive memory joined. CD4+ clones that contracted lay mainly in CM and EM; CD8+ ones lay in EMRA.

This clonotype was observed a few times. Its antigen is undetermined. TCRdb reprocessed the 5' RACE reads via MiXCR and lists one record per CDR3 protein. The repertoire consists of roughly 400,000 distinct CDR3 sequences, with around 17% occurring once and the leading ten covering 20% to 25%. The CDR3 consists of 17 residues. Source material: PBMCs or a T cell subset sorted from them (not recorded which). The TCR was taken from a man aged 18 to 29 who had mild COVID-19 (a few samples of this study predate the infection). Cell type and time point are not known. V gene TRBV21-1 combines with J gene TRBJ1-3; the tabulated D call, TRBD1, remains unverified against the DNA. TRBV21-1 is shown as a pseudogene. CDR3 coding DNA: TGTGCCAGCAGAAACCCCGGCCGAAGAATATCTGGAAACACCATATATTTT. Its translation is CASRNPGRRISGNTIYF.